Here is one T cell receptor beta chain with its context. The antigen is undetermined. This sample was included in a study of T cell responses to AZD1222 COVID-19 vaccine. Assay: immunoSEQ multiplex PCR; the TCRdb copy retains only in-frame clones and omits some. The sample contains 90,000 to 120,000 clones, about 90% of which appear only once. Study-wide results and limits: Only after the peak T cell response were repertoires sampled. Along spike, vaccine-associated CD4 TCRs were found throughout, with dominance at 160-218 and 743-854. Spike-specific TCR breadth and depth both grew after two AZD1222 doses. Reports indicate that nearly half of spike-specific TCRs are directed at unmutated variant regions.

Material: peripheral blood, obtained on day 0 of AZD1222 vaccination. The source of this sequence is an adult in good health.

The CDR3 DNA sequence: TGTGCCAGCAGCTTAGAAGGCGGTTGGAGGACAGAGTCCTACGAGCAGTACTTC. Its protein is CASSLEGGWRTESYEQYF. V and J are TRBV11-2 and TRBJ2-7, with D maybe TRBD1 (6 bases). V lost 0 bases to trimming and J lost 1 base, with 19 bases between them. The CDR3 runs 18 residues. Per the germline V gene, CDR1 is SGHAT and CDR2 is FQNNGV.